These T cell receptor beta chains were read from a single sample in a study of cytomegalovirus exposure and HLA in healthy donors. Profiled with immunoSEQ multiplex PCR; TCRdb holds only in-frame clones, not every one. Of 100,000 or so clones detected, about four fifths appear once; the ten largest clones hold under 2%. The sample was PBMCs. These receptors all come from a woman between 40 and 50 years old in good health and CMV-seronegative. Each CDR3 is given without its conserved first and last residue. The order of the fields is CDR3 length, V gene, CDR3 protein.

11,TRBV5-1,ASSLEGAGEQY
14,TRBV7-9,SSSLAVQLAFGGYT
12,TRBV6-5,ASSFSGDNSPLH
13,TRBV6-5,ASSPWTSGTDTQY
14,TRBV11-1,ASSPKDRAHSYEQY
13,TRBV9,ASSASGQEGNTIY
13,TRBV5-4,ASSWTSGGSETQY
13,TRBV7-9,SSSLARGNTGELF
14,TRBV4-1,ASSQVLPGVKDTQY
16,TRBV27,ASSLSGQGAPIIHEQF
12,TRBV7-2,ASSLVQGRNTQY
14,TRBV29-1,SVLSREGGSTGELF
12,TRBV30,AWTRQGATDTQY
12,TRBV6-5,ASSRTGGENTIY
13,TRBV6-6,ASRAGTGSTGELF
13,TRBV7-6,ASSAQGGSTYEQY
11,TRBV7-8,ASSVDKRGTQH